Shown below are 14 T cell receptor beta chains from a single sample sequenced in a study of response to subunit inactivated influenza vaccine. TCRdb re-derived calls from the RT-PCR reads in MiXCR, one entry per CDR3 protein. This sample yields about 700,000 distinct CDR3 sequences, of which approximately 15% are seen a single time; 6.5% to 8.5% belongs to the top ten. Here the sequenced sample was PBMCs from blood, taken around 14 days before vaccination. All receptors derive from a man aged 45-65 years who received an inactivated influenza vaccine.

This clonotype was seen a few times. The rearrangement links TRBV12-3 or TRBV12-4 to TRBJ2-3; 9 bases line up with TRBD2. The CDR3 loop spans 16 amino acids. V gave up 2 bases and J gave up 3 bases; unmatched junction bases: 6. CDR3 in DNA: TGTGCCAGCAGTTTAATCGCGGGGGGGATTACAGATACGCAGTATTTT. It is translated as CASSLIAGGITDTQYF.

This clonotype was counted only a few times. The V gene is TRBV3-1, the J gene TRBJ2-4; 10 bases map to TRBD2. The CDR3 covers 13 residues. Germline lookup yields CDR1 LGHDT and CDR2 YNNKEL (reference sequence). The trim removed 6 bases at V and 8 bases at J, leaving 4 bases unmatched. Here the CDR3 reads CASRGTSADIQYF. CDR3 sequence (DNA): TGTGCCAGCAGAGGGACTAGCGCGGACATTCAGTACTTC.

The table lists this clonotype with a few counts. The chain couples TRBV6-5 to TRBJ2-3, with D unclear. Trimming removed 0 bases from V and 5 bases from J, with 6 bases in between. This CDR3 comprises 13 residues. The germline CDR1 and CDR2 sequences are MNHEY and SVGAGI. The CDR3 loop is CASSYSVGDTQYF. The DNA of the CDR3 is TGTGCCAGCAGTTACTCGGTGGGAGATACGCAGTATTTT.

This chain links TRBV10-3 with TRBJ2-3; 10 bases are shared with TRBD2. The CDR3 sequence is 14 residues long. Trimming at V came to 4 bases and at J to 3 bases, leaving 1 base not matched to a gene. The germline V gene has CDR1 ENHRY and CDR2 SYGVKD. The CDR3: CAISGTSGTDTQYF. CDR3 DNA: TGTGCCATCAGTGGGACTAGCGGAACAGATACGCAGTATTTT.

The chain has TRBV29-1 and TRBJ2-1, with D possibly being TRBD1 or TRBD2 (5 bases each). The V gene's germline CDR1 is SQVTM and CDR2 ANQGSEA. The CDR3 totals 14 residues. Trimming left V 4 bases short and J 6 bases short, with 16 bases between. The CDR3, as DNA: TGCAGCGTTGCGGGGCACCAGAGGGTCAATGAGCAGTTCTTC. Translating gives CSVAGHQRVNEQFF.

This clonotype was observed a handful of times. CDR3 amino acids: CASSNRRTDYGYTF. The CDR3 bases are TGCGCCAGCAGCAACCGTAGGACAGACTATGGCTACACCTTC. The chain links TRBV4-3 to TRBJ1-2; maybe TRBD1 (6 bases). The germline V gene has CDR1 LGHNA and CDR2 YSLEER. V shed 5 bases and J shed 3 bases, with 13 bases lying between them. This CDR3 is 14 amino acids long.

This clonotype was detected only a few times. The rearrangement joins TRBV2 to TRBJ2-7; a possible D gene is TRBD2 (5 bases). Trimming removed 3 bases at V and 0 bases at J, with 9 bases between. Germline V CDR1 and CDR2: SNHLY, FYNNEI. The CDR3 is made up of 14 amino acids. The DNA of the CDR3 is TGTGCCAGCAGTGAGCGGGCGAACTCCTACGAGCAGTACTTC. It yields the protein CASSERANSYEQYF.

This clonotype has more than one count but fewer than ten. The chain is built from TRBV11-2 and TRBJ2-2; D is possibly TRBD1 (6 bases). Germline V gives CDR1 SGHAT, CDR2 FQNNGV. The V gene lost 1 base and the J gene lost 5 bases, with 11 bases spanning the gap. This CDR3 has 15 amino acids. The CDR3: CASSLGRTVTGELFF. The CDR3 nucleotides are TGTGCCAGCAGCTTAGGAAGGACAGTAACCGGGGAGCTGTTTTTT. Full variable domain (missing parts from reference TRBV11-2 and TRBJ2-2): EAGVAQSPRYKIIEKRQSVAFWCNPISGHATLYWYQQILGQGPKLLIQFQNNGVVDDSQLPKDRFSAERLKGVDSTLKIQPAKLEDSAVYLCASSLGRTVTGELFFGEGSRLTVL.

CDR3: CASSLVGAEASSFSYEQYF. The CDR3 DNA reads as TGTGCCAGCAGCTTAGTGGGGGCCGAAGCCTCCAGTTTCTCCTACGAGCAGTACTTC. The V and J genes are TRBV11-2 and TRBJ2-7, with TRBD1 as a possible D gene (6 bases). CDR3 length equals 19 residues. The V end was cut by 1 base, the J end by 0 bases, with 22 bases between. The germline gives CDR1 SGHAT, CDR2 FQNNGV.

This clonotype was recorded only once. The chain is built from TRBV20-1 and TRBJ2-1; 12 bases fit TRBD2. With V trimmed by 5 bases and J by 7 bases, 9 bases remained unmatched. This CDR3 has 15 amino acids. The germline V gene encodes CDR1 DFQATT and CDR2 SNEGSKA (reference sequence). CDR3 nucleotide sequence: TGCAGTGCTTTTACGACTAGCGGGAGTTCTAATGAGCAGTTCTTC. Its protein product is CSAFTTSGSSNEQFF.

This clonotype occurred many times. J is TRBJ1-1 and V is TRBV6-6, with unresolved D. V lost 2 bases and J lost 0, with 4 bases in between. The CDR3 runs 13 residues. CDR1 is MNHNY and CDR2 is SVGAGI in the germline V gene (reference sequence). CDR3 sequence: CASSYPLNTEAFF. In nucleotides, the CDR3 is TGTGCCAGCAGTTACCCGTTGAACACTGAAGCTTTCTTT.

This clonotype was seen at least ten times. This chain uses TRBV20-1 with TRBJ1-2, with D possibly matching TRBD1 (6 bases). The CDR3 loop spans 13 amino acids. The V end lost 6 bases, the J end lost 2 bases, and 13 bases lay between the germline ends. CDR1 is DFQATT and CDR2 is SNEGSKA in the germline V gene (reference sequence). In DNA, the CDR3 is TGCAGTGCGCCGCCGACAGGCAACTATGGCTACACCTTC. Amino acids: CSAPPTGNYGYTF.

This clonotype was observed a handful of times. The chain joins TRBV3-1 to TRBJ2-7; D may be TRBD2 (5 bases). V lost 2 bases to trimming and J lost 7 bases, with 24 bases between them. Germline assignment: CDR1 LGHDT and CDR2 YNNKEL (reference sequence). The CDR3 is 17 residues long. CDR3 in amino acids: CASSQFPSAAISGEQYF. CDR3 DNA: TGTGCCAGCAGCCAATTCCCCTCTGCGGCAATATCGGGGGAGCAGTACTTC.

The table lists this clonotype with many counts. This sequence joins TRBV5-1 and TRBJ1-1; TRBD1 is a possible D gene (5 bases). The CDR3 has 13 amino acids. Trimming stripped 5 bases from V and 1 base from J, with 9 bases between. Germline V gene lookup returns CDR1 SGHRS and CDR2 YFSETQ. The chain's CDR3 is CASRNTGNTEAFF. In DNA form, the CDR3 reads TGCGCCAGCAGGAACACAGGGAACACTGAAGCTTTCTTT.